Below, one T cell receptor (beta chain) is given with its context. Its antigen remains unknown. Germline CDR1 is MDHEN and CDR2 is SYDVKM. Trimming removed 1 base from V and 10 bases from J, with 13 bases in between. The CDR3 extends over 14 amino acids. This record belongs to a study of cytomegalovirus exposure and HLA in healthy donors. The study's findings and limits: Later analysis reportedly placed an Asian-associated ancestry cluster below the approximately 650-donor mean in N-insertions.

This PCR relied on a set of 60 Vbeta primers and 13 Jbeta primers. This table comes from immunoSEQ multiplex PCR, and its TCRdb copy is limited to in-frame clones, with some not included. The sample has approximately 88,000 clones; around 77% are singletons. Sequenced: PBMCs. The chain carries TRBV28 and TRBJ2-2; D is undetermined. The clonotype was recovered from a man aged 25-45 years in good health and CMV-seronegative. For the CDR3, the DNA is TGTGCCAGCAGTTTATCCCAGATGGTTCAGGAGCTGTTTTTT. This gives the protein CASSLSQMVQELFF. The variable domain in full, with the rest retrieved from reference TRBV28 and TRBJ2-2, is DVKVTQSSRYLVKRTGEKVFLECVQDMDHENMFWYRQDPGLGLRLIYFSYDVKMKEKGDIPEGYSVSREKKERFSLILESASTNQTSMYLCASSLSQMVQELFFGEGSRLTVL.